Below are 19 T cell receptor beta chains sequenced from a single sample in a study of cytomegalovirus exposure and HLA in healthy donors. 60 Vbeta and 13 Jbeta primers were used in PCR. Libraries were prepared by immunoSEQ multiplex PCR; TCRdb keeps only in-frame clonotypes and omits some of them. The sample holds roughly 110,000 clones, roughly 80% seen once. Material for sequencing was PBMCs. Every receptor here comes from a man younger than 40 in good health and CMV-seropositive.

CDR3 in DNA: TGTGCCAGCAGTTCCGGGGGGAGCCTAGAGACCCAGTACTTC. Translating it yields CASSSGGSLETQYF. The chain joins TRBV27 to TRBJ2-5; 7 bases agree with TRBD2. The CDR3 has 14 residues. J was trimmed by 4 bases and V by 4 bases; bases with no gene match: 6. CDR1 is MNHEY and CDR2 is SMNVEV in the germline V gene (reference sequence).

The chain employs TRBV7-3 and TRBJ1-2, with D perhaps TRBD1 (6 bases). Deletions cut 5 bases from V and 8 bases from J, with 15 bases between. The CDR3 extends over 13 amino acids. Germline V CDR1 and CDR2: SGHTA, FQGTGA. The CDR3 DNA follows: TGTGCCAGCAGCCCCGGACAGATCAGAGGCTACACCTTC. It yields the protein CASSPGQIRGYTF.

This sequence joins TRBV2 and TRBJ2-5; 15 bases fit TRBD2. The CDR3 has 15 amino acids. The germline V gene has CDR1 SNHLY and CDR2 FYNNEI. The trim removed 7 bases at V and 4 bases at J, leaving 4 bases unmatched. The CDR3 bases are TGTGCCAGCATCCTGGGACTAGCGGGAGGAGAGACCCAGTACTTC. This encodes CASILGLAGGETQYF.

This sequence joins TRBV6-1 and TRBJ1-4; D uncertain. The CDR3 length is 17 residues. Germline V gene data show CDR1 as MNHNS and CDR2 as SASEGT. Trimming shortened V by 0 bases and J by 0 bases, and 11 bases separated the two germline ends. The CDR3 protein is CASSEALFSATNEKLFF. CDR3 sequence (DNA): TGTGCCAGCAGTGAAGCCCTCTTTAGTGCAACTAATGAAAAACTGTTTTTT.

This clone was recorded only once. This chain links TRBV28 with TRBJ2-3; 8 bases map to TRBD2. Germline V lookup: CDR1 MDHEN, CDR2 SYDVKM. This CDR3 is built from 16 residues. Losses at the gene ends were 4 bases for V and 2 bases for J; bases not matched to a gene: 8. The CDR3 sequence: CASSSRTSQYTDTQYF. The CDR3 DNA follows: TGTGCCAGCAGTTCCCGGACTAGCCAATACACAGATACGCAGTATTTT.

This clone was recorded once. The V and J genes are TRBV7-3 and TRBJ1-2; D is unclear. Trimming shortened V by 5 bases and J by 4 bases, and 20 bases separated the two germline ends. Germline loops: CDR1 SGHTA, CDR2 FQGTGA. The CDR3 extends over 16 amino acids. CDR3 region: CASSQRPGGWSYGYTF. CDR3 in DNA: TGTGCCAGCAGCCAACGGCCAGGTGGATGGTCCTATGGCTACACCTTC.

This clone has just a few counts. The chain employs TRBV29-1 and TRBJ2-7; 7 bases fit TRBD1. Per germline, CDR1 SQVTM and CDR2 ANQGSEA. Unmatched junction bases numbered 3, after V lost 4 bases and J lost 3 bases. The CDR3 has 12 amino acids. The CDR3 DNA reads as TGCAGCGTTGGGACAGGCCTCTACGAGCAGTACTTC. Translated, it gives CSVGTGLYEQYF.

In DNA, the CDR3 is TGTGCCAGCAGTCGCGGGGGCTCGAACACCATATATTTT. It translates to CASSRGGSNTIYF. V usage is TRBV7-8 and J usage is TRBJ1-3; tentatively, D is TRBD1 (6 bases). This CDR3 comprises 13 residues. Per germline, CDR1 SGHVS and CDR2 FQNEAQ. Deletions cut 6 bases from V and 7 bases from J, with 13 bases between.

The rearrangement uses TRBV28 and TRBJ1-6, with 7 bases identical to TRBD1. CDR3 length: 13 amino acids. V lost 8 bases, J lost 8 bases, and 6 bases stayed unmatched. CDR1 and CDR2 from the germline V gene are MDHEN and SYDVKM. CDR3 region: CASGDRVDSPLHF. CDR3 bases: TGTGCCAGCGGTGACAGGGTTGATTCACCCCTCCACTTT.

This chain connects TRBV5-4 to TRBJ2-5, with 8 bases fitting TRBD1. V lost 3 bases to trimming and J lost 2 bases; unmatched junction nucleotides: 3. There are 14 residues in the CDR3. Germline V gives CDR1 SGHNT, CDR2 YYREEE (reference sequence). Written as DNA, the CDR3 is TGTGCCAGCAGCTCGGGACAGGCACAAGAGACCCAGTACTTC. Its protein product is CASSSGQAQETQYF.

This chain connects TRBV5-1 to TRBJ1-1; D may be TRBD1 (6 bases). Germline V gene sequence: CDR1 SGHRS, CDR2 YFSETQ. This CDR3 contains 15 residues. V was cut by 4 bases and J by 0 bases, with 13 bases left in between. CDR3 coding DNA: TGCGCCAGCAGCATCGTACAGGGTATGAACACTGAAGCTTTCTTT. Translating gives CASSIVQGMNTEAFF. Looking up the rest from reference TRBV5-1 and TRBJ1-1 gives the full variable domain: KAGVTQTPRYLIKTRGQQVTLSCSPISGHRSVSWYQQTPGQGLQFLFEYFSETQRNKGNFPGRFSGRQFSNSRSEMNVSTLELGDSALYLCASSIVQGMNTEAFFGQGTRLTVV.

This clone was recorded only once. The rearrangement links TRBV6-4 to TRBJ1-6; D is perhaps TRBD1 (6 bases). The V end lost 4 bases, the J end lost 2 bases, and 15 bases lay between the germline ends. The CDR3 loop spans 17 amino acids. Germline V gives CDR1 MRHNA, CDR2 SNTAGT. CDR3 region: CASSAASGTPYNSPLHF. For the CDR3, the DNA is TGTGCCAGCAGTGCAGCCTCGGGGACACCCTATAATTCACCCCTCCACTTT.

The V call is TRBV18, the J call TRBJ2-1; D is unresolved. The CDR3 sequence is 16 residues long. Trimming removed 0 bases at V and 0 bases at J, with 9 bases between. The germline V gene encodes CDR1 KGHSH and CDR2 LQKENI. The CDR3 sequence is CASSPPILSSYNEQFF. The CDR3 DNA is TGTGCCAGCTCACCACCGATCTTGAGCTCCTACAATGAGCAGTTCTTC.

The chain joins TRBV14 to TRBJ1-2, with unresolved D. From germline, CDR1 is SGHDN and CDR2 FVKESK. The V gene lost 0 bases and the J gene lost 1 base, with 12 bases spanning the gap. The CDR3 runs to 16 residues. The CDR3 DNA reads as TGTGCCAGCAGCCAAGATTATCCAGGTGGTAACTATGGCTACACCTTC. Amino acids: CASSQDYPGGNYGYTF.

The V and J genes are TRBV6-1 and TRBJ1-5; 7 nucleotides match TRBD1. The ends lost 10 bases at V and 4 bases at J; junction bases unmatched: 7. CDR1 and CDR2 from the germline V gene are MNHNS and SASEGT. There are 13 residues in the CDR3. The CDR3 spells CAIMGTANQPQHF. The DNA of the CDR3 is TGTGCCATTATGGGGACAGCGAATCAGCCCCAGCATTTT.

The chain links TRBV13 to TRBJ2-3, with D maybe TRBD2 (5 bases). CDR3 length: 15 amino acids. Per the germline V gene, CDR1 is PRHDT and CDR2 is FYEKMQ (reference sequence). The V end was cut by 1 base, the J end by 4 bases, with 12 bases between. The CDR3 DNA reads TGTGCCAGCAGCTTAGTGGAGAGGGCCGCAGATACGCAGTATTTT. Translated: CASSLVERAADTQYF. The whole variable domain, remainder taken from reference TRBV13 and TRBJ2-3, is AAGVIQSPRHLIKEKRETATLKCYPIPRHDTVYWYQQGPGQDPQFLISFYEKMQSDKGSIPDRFSAQQFSDYHSELNMSSLELGDSALYFCASSLVERAADTQYFGPGTRLTVL.

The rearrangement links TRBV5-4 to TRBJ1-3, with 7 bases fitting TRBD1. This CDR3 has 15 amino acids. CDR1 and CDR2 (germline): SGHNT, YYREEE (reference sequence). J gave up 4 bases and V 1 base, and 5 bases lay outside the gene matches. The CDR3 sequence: CASSLTGAQGNTIYF. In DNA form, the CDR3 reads TGTGCCAGCAGCTTGACAGGGGCCCAGGGAAACACCATATATTTT.

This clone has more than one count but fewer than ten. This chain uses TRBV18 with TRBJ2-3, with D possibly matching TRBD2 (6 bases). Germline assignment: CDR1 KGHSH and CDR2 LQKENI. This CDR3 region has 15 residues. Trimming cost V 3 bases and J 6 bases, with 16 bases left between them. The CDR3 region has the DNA TGTGCCAGCTCACCCGCCGAGACTAGTACTGATACGCAGTATTTT. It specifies CASSPAETSTDTQYF.

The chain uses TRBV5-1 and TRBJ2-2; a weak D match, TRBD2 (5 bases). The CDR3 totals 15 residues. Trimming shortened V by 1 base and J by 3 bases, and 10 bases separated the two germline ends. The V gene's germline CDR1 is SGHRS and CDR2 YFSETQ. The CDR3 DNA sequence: TGCGCCAGCAGCTTGCGGGATGCGGACACCGGGGAGCTGTTTTTT. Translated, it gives CASSLRDADTGELFF.